The clone carrying this T cell receptor beta chain was recorded many times. Antigen unknown. The data belong to a study of spatial heterogeneity in lung cancer. Time point meaning: sample taken at primary tumor resection. TCRdb reprocessed the 5' RACE reads with MiXCR, giving one entry per CDR3 protein. The data contain nearly 80,000 distinct CDR3 sequences, 8% of them seen just once; the ten biggest clones take up roughly 7%. Trimming left V 5 bases short and J 1 base short, with 12 bases between. This CDR3 comprises 14 residues. CDR1 and CDR2 from the germline V gene are LNHDA and SQIVND (reference sequence). Study observations and caveats: Detection of ubiquitous tumor TCRs in blood was higher at resection than follow-up.

The source is a male donor with early-stage non-small cell lung cancer. This specimen consisted of PBMCs, obtained at surgery. The chain uses TRBV19 and TRBJ2-7, with D uncertain. This chain's CDR3 is CASSSPSSSYEQYF. As DNA, the CDR3 is TGTGCCAGTAGTTCCCCTTCTAGTTCCTACGAGCAGTACTTC.